Given below is one T cell receptor beta chain in context. This clone appeared once. Its antigen remains undetermined. It has no much larger one-base neighbor in the sample; base qualities were not kept. To sequence the TCRbeta CDR3 region, genomic DNA was isolated from the sorted cells. The immunoSEQ Assay was used for sequencing of TCRbeta CDR3 regions. Entries here come from immuneACCESS through TCRdb and include only in-frame sequences with V and J called. Some clones fail to appear in such tables; in the studies checked, an unresolved V gene covers under half of the shortfall, and the cause of the remainder is unknown. The sample contains 80,000 to 130,000 clones, roughly nine tenths of them found a single time. The ten top clones hold over 0.3% of the sample. The sample belongs to a study of OX40 agonist ivuxolimab in advanced cancers. Background on the whole study: Ivuxolimab was a fully human IgG2 agonistic monoclonal antibody targeting the costimulatory receptor OX40 (CD134). Partial responses occurred in three dose-escalation patients: two with cutaneous melanoma and one with hepatocellular carcinoma. Intravenous ivuxolimab was administered to patients every 2 weeks at six dose levels: 0.01, 0.1, 0.3, 1.5, 3 and 10 mg/kg. A male proportion of 82.7% and a mean age of approximately 55 years, ranging from about 23 to 90, were recorded for the dose-escalation cohort. Of the approximately 54 patients in dose escalation, approximately 20 had hepatocellular carcinoma, some 15 had melanoma, 9 had renal cell carcinoma and 9 had head and neck cancer. Peripheral TCRbeta sequencing aimed to test whether ivuxolimab altered TCR sequence diversity and caused clonal T-cell expansion. The paper reports the monotherapy dose-escalation portion (N = 52 patients) of the phase I ivuxolimab trial. Patients were allowed to have had prior anti-PD-1, anti-PD-L1 or anti-CTLA-4 therapy, and approximately 39% of the dose-escalation patients had been treated with checkpoint inhibitors. What the study reported, not specific to this receptor: At doses of 0.1 to 3.0 mg/kg, clonal expansion of both CD4+ and CD8+ blood T cells was observed from baseline to week 6. In the 0.1-3.0 mg/kg groups, partial responders were among the patients with the lowest normalized peripheral clonal expansion, particularly in CD8+ T cells. On average, CD8+ T cells showed more expanded clones than CD4+ T cells after ivuxolimab. Which antigens the clonally expanded peripheral T cells were specific for was not determined. Low levels of normalized T-cell clonal expansion were also seen in some patients who did not respond.

The CDR3 runs 15 residues from the cysteine to the phenylalanine. The retained sequence is limited to the CDR3, 45 bases, with the frame set at the first base. The germline V gene encodes CDR1 SGHTA and CDR2 FQGNSA. Trimming at the junction amounts to 8 bases on V and 0 bases on J, and the germline ends lie 13 bases apart. The trial excluded patients who had a history of autoimmune disease or were on systemic immunosuppression. In every dose cohort, peripheral blood was drawn for TCR sequencing at baseline, cycle 4 day 1, and cycle 7 day 1. Samples were obtained from an open-label, multicenter, first-in-human phase I dose-escalation trial of ivuxolimab. The trial enrolled adults with locally advanced or metastatic head and neck squamous cell, hepatocellular, melanoma or renal cell carcinoma. Before TCR sequencing, CD4+ and CD8+ T cells were separately sorted from peripheral blood.

Specimen: CD4+ or CD8+ T cells sorted from blood, collected in a trial of the OX40 agonist ivuxolimab. This clonotype was obtained from an adult with an advanced solid tumor such as melanoma, head and neck, liver or kidney cancer. This receptor chain uses TRBV7-2 and TRBJ2-2; no D gene is confidently identified. The CDR3 in this case is CASRSTVANTGELFF. The base sequence is TGTGCCAGCCGCTCTACGGTGGCGAACACCGGGGAGCTGTTTTTT.